The 3 T cell receptor beta chains given below trace back to one sample, sequenced in a study of T cells in Graves' hyperthyroidism and ophthalmopathy. TCR beta CDR3 regions were amplified from RNA. In the first-round RT-PCR of the TCR CDR3, the HTBI primer set was used. One entry per CDR3 protein results from TCRdb running MiXCR on the multiplex PCR reads. Here the sample spans under 450,000 distinct CDR3 sequences, 15% to 19% being singletons. Sequencing was done on a sample of blood. These receptors all come from a woman under 30 with Graves' hyperthyroidism.

The sample holds many counts of this clonotype. The chain's CDR3 is CASRKGAGLGDTEAFF. The DNA for the CDR3 is TGCGCCAGCAGAAAAGGGGCAGGGCTTGGGGACACTGAAGCTTTCTTT. This chain links TRBV5-1 with TRBJ1-1, with D perhaps matching TRBD1 (5 bases). The V and J ends lost 5 bases and 3 bases respectively, with 20 bases between them. Germline V gene sequence: CDR1 SGHRS, CDR2 YFSETQ. This CDR3 region has 16 residues.

Turning to this clonotype: A read error is possible here, since a much larger clone lies one base away. V usage is TRBV7-2 and J usage is TRBJ2-5; D ambiguous. This CDR3 has 15 residues. Germline CDR1 and CDR2: SGHTA and FQGNSA. V was pared by 4 bases and J by 5 bases, with 17 bases between. CDR3 amino acids: CASSSYSMAAETQYF. Written as DNA, the CDR3 is TGTGCCAGCAGCTCATACTCGATGGCGGCGGAGACCCAGTACTTC.

Ten or more counts support this clonotype. V usage is TRBV11-2 and J usage is TRBJ1-1; weak D call: TRBD1 (6 bases). Germline V gene data show CDR1 as SGHAT and CDR2 as FQNNGV. Trimming stripped 4 bases from V and 1 base from J, with 13 bases between. The CDR3 consists of 15 residues. The CDR3 nucleotides read TGTGCCAGCAGCTCATATACGGGACAGAACACTGAAGCTTTCTTT. Residues: CASSSYTGQNTEAFF.